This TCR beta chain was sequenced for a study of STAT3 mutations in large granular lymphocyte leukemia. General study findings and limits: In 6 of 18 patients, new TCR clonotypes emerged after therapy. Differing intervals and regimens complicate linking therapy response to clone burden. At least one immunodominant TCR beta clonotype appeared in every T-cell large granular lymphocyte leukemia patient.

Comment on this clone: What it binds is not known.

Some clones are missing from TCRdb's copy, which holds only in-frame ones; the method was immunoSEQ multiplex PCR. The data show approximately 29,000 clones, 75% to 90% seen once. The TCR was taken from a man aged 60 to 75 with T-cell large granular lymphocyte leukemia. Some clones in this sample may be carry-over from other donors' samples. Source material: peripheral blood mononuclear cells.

CDR3 protein: CASSRQGNTEAFF. CDR3 nucleotides: TGTGCCAGCAGTCGACAGGGGAACACTGAAGCTTTCTTT. The genes are TRBV28 and TRBJ1-1; 7 positions match TRBD1. Germline V gives CDR1 MDHEN, CDR2 SYDVKM. This CDR3 contains 13 residues. Trimming took 5 bases from V and 1 from J; bases not matched to a gene: 1.